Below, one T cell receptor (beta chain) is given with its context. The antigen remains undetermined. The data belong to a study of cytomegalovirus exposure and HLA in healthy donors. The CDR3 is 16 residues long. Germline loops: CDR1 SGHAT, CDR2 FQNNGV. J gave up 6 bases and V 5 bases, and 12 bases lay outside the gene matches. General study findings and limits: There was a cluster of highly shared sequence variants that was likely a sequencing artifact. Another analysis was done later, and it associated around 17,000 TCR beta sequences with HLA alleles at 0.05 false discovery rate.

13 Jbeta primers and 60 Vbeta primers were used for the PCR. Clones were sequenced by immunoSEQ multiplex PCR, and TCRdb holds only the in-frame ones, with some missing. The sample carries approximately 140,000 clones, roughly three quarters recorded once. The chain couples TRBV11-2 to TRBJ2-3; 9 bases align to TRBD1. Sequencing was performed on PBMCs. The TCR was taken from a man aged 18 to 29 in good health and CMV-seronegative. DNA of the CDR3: TGTGCCAGCAGCCCAATAGGGACAGGGCCAGGGGATACGCAGTATTTT. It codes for CASSPIGTGPGDTQYF.